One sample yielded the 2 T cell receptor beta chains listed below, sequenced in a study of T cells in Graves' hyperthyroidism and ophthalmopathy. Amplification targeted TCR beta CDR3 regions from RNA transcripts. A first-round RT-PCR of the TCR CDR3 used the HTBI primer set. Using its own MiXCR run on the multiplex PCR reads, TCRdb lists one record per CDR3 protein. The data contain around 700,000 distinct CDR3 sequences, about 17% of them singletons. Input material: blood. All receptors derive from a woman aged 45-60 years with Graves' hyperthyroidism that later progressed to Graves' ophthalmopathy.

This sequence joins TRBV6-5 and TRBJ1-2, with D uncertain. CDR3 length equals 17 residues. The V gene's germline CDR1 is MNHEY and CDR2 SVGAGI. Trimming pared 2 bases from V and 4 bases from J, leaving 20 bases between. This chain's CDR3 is CASSYVPETATFYGYTF. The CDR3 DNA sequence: TGTGCCAGCAGTTACGTCCCGGAGACGGCTACCTTCTATGGCTACACCTTC.

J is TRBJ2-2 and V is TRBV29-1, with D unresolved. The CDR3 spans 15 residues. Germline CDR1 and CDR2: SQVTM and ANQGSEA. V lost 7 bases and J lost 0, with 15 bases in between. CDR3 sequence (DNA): TGCAGCGCGCGCCTCCGGCCCGCGAACACCGGGGAGCTGTTTTTT. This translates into CSARLRPANTGELFF.